Many counts were recorded for the clone carrying this T cell receptor (beta chain). Its antigen is not identified. These data originate in a study of molecular identifiers for immune sequencing clone quantification. Study-level findings and limits: Clones that had above 20 RNA copies took up over 99% of effector molecules but under 1% in naive cells. Researchers reportedly could pick up spiked Jurkat TCR RNA from one cell mixed into approximately 910,000 naive cells.

CDR1 is LGHNA and CDR2 is YSLEER in the germline V gene. Deletions cut 0 bases from V and 3 bases from J, with 8 bases between. The CDR3 is 14 amino acids. Bulk TCR libraries were made with methods that had been previously described and with listed TCR primers. A single record per CDR3 protein comes from TCRdb applying MiXCR to the PCR reads. The sample consists of around 89,000 distinct CDR3 sequences, around 19% of them appearing once. Sequencing input: naive CD8+ T cells from blood, with Jurkat cell RNA spiked in. Subset given: FACS-sorted CD8+CD4-CCR7+CD45RA+ naive T cells. This TCR came from a human donor in good health. Some libraries in this study had Jurkat cell RNA spiked in. The chain has TRBV4-3 and TRBJ1-1; D is uncertain. The CDR3 protein is CASSQDRSDTEAFF. In DNA form, the CDR3 reads TGCGCCAGCAGCCAAGATCGGTCGGACACTGAAGCTTTCTTT.